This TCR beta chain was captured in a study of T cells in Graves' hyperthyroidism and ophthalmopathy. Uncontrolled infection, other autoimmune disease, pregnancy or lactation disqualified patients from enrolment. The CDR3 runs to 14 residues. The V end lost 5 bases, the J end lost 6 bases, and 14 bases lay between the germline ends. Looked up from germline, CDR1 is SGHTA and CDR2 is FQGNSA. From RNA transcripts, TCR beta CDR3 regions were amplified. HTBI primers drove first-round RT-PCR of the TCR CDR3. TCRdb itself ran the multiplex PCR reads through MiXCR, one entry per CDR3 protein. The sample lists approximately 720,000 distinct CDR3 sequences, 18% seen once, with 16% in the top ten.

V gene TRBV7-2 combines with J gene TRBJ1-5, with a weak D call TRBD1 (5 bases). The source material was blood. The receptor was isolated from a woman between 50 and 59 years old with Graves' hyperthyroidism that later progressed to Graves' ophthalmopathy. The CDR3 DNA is TGTGCCAGCAGCGGGGGACGGTCTGGTCAGCCCCAGCATTTT. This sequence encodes CASSGGRSGQPQHF.